This TCR beta chain was identified during a study of shared clonotypes between healthy human individuals. V gave up 0 bases and J gave up 2 bases, with 10 bases separating them. The CDR3 has 15 residues. Germline loops: CDR1 MNHEY, CDR2 SVGAGI. Remarks on this clone: What it binds is unknown.

CD45RO-negative, CCR7-selected cells formed the naive CD8 fraction, which excluded terminally differentiated effector memory CD45RA+ cells. Whole-study results and caveats: The study found roughly 5.3% of naive CD4 clonotypes shared across a few donors. Though the depth was large, rarefaction showed that sorted-subset sequencing was incomplete.

Some clones are missing from TCRdb's copy, which holds only in-frame ones; the method was immunoSEQ multiplex PCR. The repertoire has roughly 2,000,000 clones, 85% to 95% of them found once; the top ten carry 1.2%. The TCR was taken from a man aged 18 to 30 in good health. The sequenced material came from naive CD8+ T cells sorted from blood. The V gene is TRBV6-5, the J gene TRBJ2-5, with TRBD2 as a possible D gene (5 bases). The CDR3 sequence: CASSYSSSNQETQYF. CDR3 coding DNA: TGTGCCAGCAGTTACTCGTCTAGCAATCAAGAGACCCAGTACTTC.